This T cell receptor (beta chain) was documented in a study of T cells after yellow fever vaccination. This CDR3 spans 14 amino acids. Per the germline V gene, CDR1 is MNHEY and CDR2 is SVGAGI. Deletions cut 6 bases from V and 5 bases from J, with 16 bases between. This clonotype was observed a handful of times. TCRdb redid the calling of the 5' RACE reads with MiXCR, one entry per CDR3 protein. The sample has about 260,000 distinct CDR3 sequences; over 4.5% are singletons. The clonotype was recovered from a man between 18 and 35 years old who received the YFV17D yellow fever vaccine. The V gene is TRBV6-5, the J gene TRBJ1-1; D perhaps matches TRBD1 (5 bases). The starting material was CD4+ T cells sorted from PBMCs, obtained on the day of the yellow fever booster vaccination. Here the CDR3 reads CASSRTTQRTEAFF. CDR3 in DNA: TGTGCCAGCAGCCGGACAACCCAGAGGACTGAAGCTTTCTTT.